This TCR beta chain was sequenced in a study of shared clonotypes between healthy human individuals. The naive CD8 population came from CD45RO-negative cells selected for CCR7, without terminally differentiated effector memory CD45RA+ cells. Assay used: immunoSEQ multiplex PCR; TCRdb lists only in-frame clones, some missing. The table records millions of clones, roughly 91% of them present only once. The CDR3 has 18 amino acids. Trimming at V came to 5 bases and at J to 4 bases, leaving 18 bases not matched to a gene. The V gene's germline CDR1 is SGHVS and CDR2 FNYEAQ. This chain links TRBV7-6 with TRBJ2-3, with 7 positions matching TRBD2. This TCR came from a man aged 18 to 35 in good health. Some clones in this sample may be carry-over from other donors' samples. Sequencing was carried out using naive CD8+ T cells from PBMCs. The CDR3 DNA reads as TGTGCCAGCAGCCTATTACGAGTGGGGAGGGGCGGGTCAGATACGCAGTATTTT. This translates into CASSLLRVGRGGSDTQYF.